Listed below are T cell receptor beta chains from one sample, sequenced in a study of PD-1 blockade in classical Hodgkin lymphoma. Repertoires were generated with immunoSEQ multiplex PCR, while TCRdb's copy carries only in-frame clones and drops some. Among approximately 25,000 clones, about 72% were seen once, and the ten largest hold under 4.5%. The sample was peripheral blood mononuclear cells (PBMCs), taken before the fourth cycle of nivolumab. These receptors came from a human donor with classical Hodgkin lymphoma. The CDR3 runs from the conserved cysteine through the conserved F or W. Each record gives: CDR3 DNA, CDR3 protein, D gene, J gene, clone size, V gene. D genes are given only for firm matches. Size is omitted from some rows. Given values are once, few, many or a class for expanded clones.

TGCGCCAGCAGCCAAGATCGCTGGGCAGGGAAGGCCCGCGGGAGAAGCACAGATACGCAGTATTTT CASSQDRWAGKARGRSTDTQYF TRBD2 TRBJ2-3 few TRBV4-3
TGTGCCAGCAGTCGAACTGAGGGAGGGCTCGTGCAGTTCTTC CASSRTEGGLVQFF TRBD2 TRBJ2-1 NA TRBV6-5
TGTGCCAGCAGCCCAACAGGGGTGCAGGCGTATGGCTACACCTTC CASSPTGVQAYGYTF TRBD1 TRBJ1-2 NA TRBV28
TGTGCCAGCAGTGCAGGGCCCTATGGCTACACCTTC CASSAGPYGYTF NA TRBJ1-2 few TRBV6-5
TGTGCCAGCAGTCTCTCCGACAGGGCTGGGGCCAACGTCCTGACTTTC CASSLSDRAGANVLTF TRBD1 TRBJ2-6 NA TRBV28
TGTGCCAGCAGACTTCACATAGGGCCTTTGCCTGAAGCTTTCTTT CASRLHIGPLPEAFF NA TRBJ1-1 NA TRBV28
TGTGCCAGCAGCCAACTAAAGGCACCGTTCTACGAGCAGTACTTC CASSQLKAPFYEQYF NA TRBJ2-7 NA TRBV7-9
TGTGCCAGCAGTTCCCCCATCGGGGGAAACACCATATATTTT CASSSPIGGNTIYF NA TRBJ1-3 NA TRBV28
TGTGCCAGCTCACCAGGCGGTAATTCACCCCTCCACTTT CASSPGGNSPLHF NA TRBJ1-6 few TRBV18
TGTGCCAGCAGTTTGTGGGGACAGGGTACAATGACCCAGTACTTC CASSLWGQGTMTQYF TRBD1 TRBJ2-5 NA TRBV11-2
TGTGCCAGCAGCCAAACGGGAAGAGAGCAGTTCTTC CASSQTGREQFF NA TRBJ2-1 NA TRBV4-2
TGTGCCAGCAGTGGAGGAAACATTCAGTACTTC CASSGGNIQYF NA TRBJ2-4 NA TRBV25-1
TGTGCCAGCAGCAGTCCGGGACACAACACCGGGGAGCTGTTTTTT CASSSPGHNTGELFF NA TRBJ2-2 NA TRBV11-2
TGTGCCAGCAGTTTATCGCTAGCGGGAGCCGAGCAGTACTTC CASSLSLAGAEQYF TRBD2 TRBJ2-7 once TRBV28
TGTGCCAGCAGCCCCTTGACCGAGCAGTACTTC CASSPLTEQYF NA TRBJ2-7 few TRBV11-1
TGCGCCAGCAGCCAGGATTCTTGGGCAGACAGGGAATACGGGGAGCTGTTTTTT CASSQDSWADREYGELFF TRBD1 TRBJ2-2 NA TRBV11-2
TGTGCCAGCATGGCGGTCGCCCCCGGCTACACCTTC CASMAVAPGYTF NA TRBJ1-2 few TRBV28
TGTGCCAGCAGTTTATCTTGGGGACTCCTTCTTTCCGGGGAGCTGTTTTTT CASSLSWGLLLSGELFF NA TRBJ2-2 NA TRBV27
TGTGCCAGCAGCGGATCCCCCCGTATGGAGACCCAGTACTTC CASSGSPRMETQYF NA TRBJ2-5 NA TRBV9
TGTGCCAGCAGCTCCGGGACAGGGTGGGTCAATGAGCAGTTCTTC CASSSGTGWVNEQFF TRBD1 TRBJ2-1 NA TRBV5-4
TGTGCCAGCAGCCCCCCTCCTAGCCCCCTTAACTCCTACAATGAGCAGTTCTTC CASSPPPSPLNSYNEQFF NA TRBJ2-1 few TRBV7-2
TGTGCCAGCAGCTTGGGGCCGATCCTCGGAAACACCATATATTTT CASSLGPILGNTIYF NA TRBJ1-3 NA TRBV5-5